The 28 T cell receptor beta chains listed next were all sequenced from one sample in a study of metastatic and nonmetastatic thyroid tumors. The entire patient cohort was treatment-naive prior to thyroid surgery. MiXCR was used by TCRdb to re-call the PCR reads. The sample contains around 23,000 clones, approximately 25% of which appear only once. The sequencing sample was made of blood. These receptors were taken from a female donor with papillary thyroid cancer or a benign thyroid nodule (not recorded which). Some clones in this sample may be carry-over from other donors' samples.

The chain has TRBV11-3 and TRBJ2-2, with 7 bases that match TRBD1. Germline-derived CDR1 and CDR2 are SGHNT and YENEEA. With V trimmed by 4 bases and J by 7 bases, 9 bases remained unmatched. This CDR3 has 15 residues. The CDR3 DNA follows: TGTGCCAGCAGCTCTAGACAGGGTGGGAGCGGGGAGCTGTTTTTT. Protein sequence: CASSSRQGGSGELFF.

In this sample, this clone turned up many times. The rearrangement links TRBV10-3 to TRBJ2-1; 13 bases are shared with TRBD2. The CDR3 sequence is 17 residues long. Germline trimming cut 5 bases from V and 7 bases from J; bases unmatched to any gene: 11. Germline lookup yields CDR1 ENHRY and CDR2 SYGVKD. This chain's CDR3 is CAISKLAGGNNLNEQFF. In nucleotides, the CDR3 is TGTGCCATCAGTAAACTAGCGGGAGGGAACAACTTGAATGAGCAGTTCTTC.

This clone was picked up one time. The rearrangement joins TRBV28 to TRBJ1-2, with D unclear. V was cut by 9 bases and J by 7 bases, with 18 bases left in between. This CDR3 contains 13 residues. Germline V gives CDR1 MDHEN, CDR2 SYDVKM. For the CDR3, the DNA is TGTGCCAGTACGACCTGGTCCCCGGCTGGCTACACCTTC. It is translated as CASTTWSPAGYTF.

Regarding this clone: A junction end diverges from the germline sequence, so it may reflect a read error. This chain joins TRBV10-3 and TRBJ1-1, with 8 bases matching TRBD1. Germline CDR1 is ENHRY and CDR2 is SYGVKD. The CDR3 consists of 16 residues. The CDR3 nucleotides are TGTACCATCAGTGCGGCACAGGGGGATCGAGACACTGAAGCTTTCTTT. Encoded protein: CTISAAQGDRDTEAFF.

This clone appeared many times. The rearrangement joins TRBV11-3 to TRBJ2-2, with D unresolved. Germline CDR1 reads SGHNT; CDR2 reads YENEEA. Trimming shortened V by 0 bases and J by 6 bases, and 8 bases separated the two germline ends. This CDR3 is 14 amino acids long. As DNA, the CDR3 is TGTGCCAGCAGCTTAGATCCGCGATCCGGGGAGCTGTTTTTT. It encodes CASSLDPRSGELFF.

This clone was observed a few times. The chain employs TRBV6-2 or TRBV6-3 and TRBJ2-3, with TRBD2 matching 8 bases. This CDR3 has 14 amino acids. Germline V gives CDR1 MNHEY, CDR2 SVGEGT. Trimming took 6 bases from V and 1 from J; bases not matched to a gene: 3. The CDR3 DNA reads TGTGCCAGCAGGACGACTAGCGGCACAGATACGCAGTATTTT. Amino acid sequence: CASRTTSGTDTQYF.

The J gene is TRBJ2-2, the V gene TRBV3-1, with D perhaps matching TRBD2 (5 bases). Germline V gives CDR1 LGHDT, CDR2 YNNKEL (reference sequence). This CDR3 comprises 14 residues. Trimming cost V 2 bases and J 4 bases, with 8 bases left between them. This chain's CDR3 is CASSQFAGTGELFF. DNA of the CDR3: TGTGCCAGCAGCCAATTTGCGGGCACCGGGGAGCTGTTTTTT. Combining the CDR3 with reference TRBV3-1 and TRBJ2-2 gives the whole variable domain DTAVSQTPKYLVTQMGNDKSIKCEQNLGHDTMYWYKQDSKKFLKIMFSYNNKELIINETVPNRFSPKSPDKAHLNLHINSLELGDSAVYFCASSQFAGTGELFFGEGSRLTVL.

By proportion, this clone is medium-sized. The genes are TRBV12-3 or TRBV12-4 and TRBJ1-6; the D gene is possibly TRBD1 (5 bases). This CDR3 has 17 amino acids. Trimming removed 5 bases from V and 7 bases from J, with 21 bases in between. The CDR3 loop is CASSPFAGTRWNSPLHF. The DNA for the CDR3 is TGTGCCAGCAGTCCCTTTGCTGGGACCCGATGGAATTCACCCCTCCACTTT.

The chain recombines TRBV12-3 or TRBV12-4 with TRBJ2-3, with D hard to call. V was cut by 5 bases and J by 6 bases, with 12 bases left in between. The CDR3 runs to 13 residues. For the CDR3, the DNA is TGTGCCAGCAGTCAAGCCTTCTTGGATACGCAGTATTTT. This codes for CASSQAFLDTQYF.

There are many counts of this clone. The chain couples TRBV6-1 to TRBJ2-3; 10 nucleotides align to TRBD2. Germline CDR1 reads MNHNS; CDR2 reads SASEGT. CDR3 length equals 15 residues. V trimming: 6 bases; J trimming: 2 bases; junction bases outside the gene matches: 5. Here the CDR3 reads CASRVAGGPTDTQYF. The CDR3 DNA follows: TGTGCCAGCAGGGTAGCGGGGGGACCCACAGATACGCAGTATTTT.

The chain is built from TRBV20-1 and TRBJ1-1; D is perhaps TRBD1 (5 bases). V was cut by 1 base and J by 0 bases, with 9 bases left in between. CDR1 is DFQATT and CDR2 is SNEGSKA in the germline V gene (reference sequence). There are 14 residues in the CDR3. Here the CDR3 reads CSARGSGMNTEAFF. The CDR3 nucleotides read TGCAGTGCTAGAGGTTCAGGGATGAACACTGAAGCTTTCTTT.

The chain is built from TRBV28 and TRBJ2-7; possible D gene TRBD1, 6 bases. V lost 2 bases and J lost 3, with 11 bases in between. The CDR3 consists of 14 residues. Germline V lookup: CDR1 MDHEN, CDR2 SYDVKM. The CDR3 sequence: CASSLGARGYEQYF. In DNA, the CDR3 is TGTGCCAGCAGTTTAGGAGCCAGGGGCTACGAGCAGTACTTC.

This clone was seen repeatedly, ten times or more. The V gene is TRBV27, the J gene TRBJ2-5; TRBD1 agrees at 10 bases. This CDR3 contains 18 residues. Germline V gives CDR1 MNHEY, CDR2 SMNVEV (reference sequence). After removal of 1 base from V and 6 bases from J, the junction contained 14 bases not matched to a gene. Here the CDR3 reads CASSLYAVGQGDFQTQYF. CDR3 sequence (DNA): TGTGCCAGCAGTTTATACGCTGTAGGACAGGGGGACTTTCAGACCCAGTACTTC.

This chain connects TRBV4-3 to TRBJ2-7; D is undetermined. The V end was cut by 1 base, the J end by 2 bases, with 12 bases between. The CDR3 length is 15 residues. Germline CDR1 and CDR2: LGHNA and YSLEER. DNA for the CDR3: TGCGCCAGCAGCCAAGCCGCCAACTGGGCCTACGAGCAGTACTTC. This gives the protein CASSQAANWAYEQYF.

The rearrangement joins TRBV6-2 or TRBV6-3 to TRBJ2-1; D ambiguous. Trimming cost V 3 bases and J 10 bases, with 19 bases left between them. CDR3 length: 15 amino acids. Germline CDR1 MNHEY, CDR2 SVGEGT. The CDR3 spells CASSYRPWLGYEQFF. DNA of the CDR3: TGTGCCAGCAGTTATAGGCCCTGGTTGGGGTACGAGCAGTTCTTC.

By sample fraction, this clone is medium-sized (0.01 to 0.1%). CDR3 sequence: CSARAPAQGNYEQYF. The CDR3 DNA sequence: TGCAGTGCTAGAGCCCCCGCACAGGGGAACTACGAGCAGTACTTC. The rearrangement uses TRBV20-1 and TRBJ2-7; 7 bases are shared with TRBD1. CDR1 DFQATT and CDR2 SNEGSKA come from the germline V gene (reference sequence). The CDR3 has 15 amino acids. V dropped 1 base and J dropped 3; count of bases not matched to a gene: 9.

This clone appeared many times. V and J are TRBV6-1 and TRBJ2-7; D might be TRBD2 (5 bases). The CDR3 consists of 15 residues. V lost 5 bases and J 0 bases, leaving 14 bases between the germline ends. Germline lookup yields CDR1 MNHNS and CDR2 SASEGT. This CDR3 is CASSPGRGFSYEQYF. The CDR3 DNA sequence: TGTGCCAGCAGTCCGGGGAGAGGTTTCTCCTACGAGCAGTACTTC.

This clone came up many times. The rearrangement uses TRBV7-9 and TRBJ2-7, with a weak D call TRBD2 (5 bases). The germline CDR1 and CDR2 sequences are SEHNR and FQNEAQ (reference sequence). The CDR3 is 15 amino acids. Trimming removed 1 base at V and 1 base at J, with 11 bases between. CDR3 protein: CASSLDGGPSYEQYF. Here the CDR3 DNA reads TGTGCCAGCAGCTTAGACGGAGGCCCTTCCTACGAGCAGTACTTC.

By proportion, this clone is medium-sized. This chain links TRBV20-1 with TRBJ1-5, with D perhaps matching TRBD1 (5 bases). This CDR3 is 14 amino acids long. Germline CDR1 and CDR2: DFQATT and SNEGSKA (reference sequence). V was clipped by 5 bases and J by 0 bases, with 11 bases between them. The CDR3 here is CSAGPQDSNQPQHF. As DNA, the CDR3 is TGCAGTGCTGGACCACAGGATAGCAATCAGCCCCAGCATTTT.

This clone was detected ten times or more. The gene calls are TRBV6-2 or TRBV6-3 and TRBJ1-6; the D is unclear. CDR1 and CDR2 (germline): MNHEY, SVGEGT. This CDR3 region has 14 residues. Trimming cost V 6 bases and J 10 bases, with 16 bases left between them. CDR3 DNA sequence: TGTGCCAGCAGGCCGGGCCCGGAGGGCTCACCCCTCCACTTT. Translation: CASRPGPEGSPLHF.

This clone has only a few counts. The V and J genes are TRBV28 and TRBJ2-2; tentatively, D is TRBD1 (5 bases). In germline, CDR1 is MDHEN, CDR2 SYDVKM. Trimming removed 8 bases at V and 6 bases at J, with 16 bases between. There are 14 residues in the CDR3. CDR3 residues: CASGMTPGPGELFF. Written as DNA, the CDR3 is TGTGCCAGCGGTATGACTCCAGGGCCCGGGGAGCTGTTTTTT.

CDR3 in amino acids: CAWSSYEGVNTEAFF. As DNA, the CDR3 is TGTGCCTGGAGTTCCTACGAAGGGGTGAACACTGAAGCTTTCTTT. The chain has TRBV30 and TRBJ1-1; tentative D call: TRBD1 (5 bases). The V end lost 2 bases, the J end lost 0 bases, and 13 bases lay between the germline ends. The length of the CDR3 is 15 residues. Per the germline V gene, CDR1 is GTSNPN and CDR2 is SVGIG (reference sequence).

By its share, this clone is medium-sized. J is TRBJ2-3 and V is TRBV6-2 or TRBV6-3, with 7 bases aligning to TRBD2. This CDR3 region has 17 residues. Germline lookup yields CDR1 MNHEY and CDR2 SVGEGT. The ends lost 3 bases at V and 3 bases at J; junction bases unmatched: 12. The CDR3 DNA follows: TGTGCCAGCAGTTATTTACTCGGCGGGAGTGTAACAGATACGCAGTATTTT. Protein: CASSYLLGGSVTDTQYF.

Sample share makes this clone medium-sized. The chain employs TRBV6-2 or TRBV6-3 and TRBJ2-2; 8 bases are shared with TRBD1. Germline values: CDR1 MNHEY, CDR2 SVGEGT. The CDR3 consists of 16 residues. The V segment lost 5 bases and the J segment 6 bases; nucleotides outside the gene matches: 11. In DNA form, the CDR3 reads TGTGCCAGCAGTCCTCAAGGACAGGGTGTCTCCGGGGAGCTGTTTTTT. Translated: CASSPQGQGVSGELFF.

By proportion, this clone is medium-sized. The V call is TRBV7-3, the J call TRBJ2-1; no reliable D call. V lost 4 bases and J 9 bases, leaving 10 bases between the germline ends. The CDR3 extends over 12 amino acids. Per the germline V gene, CDR1 is SGHTA and CDR2 is FQGTGA. The CDR3 loop is CASSSQRSEQFF. Here the CDR3 DNA reads TGTGCCAGCAGCTCCCAGCGCAGTGAGCAGTTCTTC.

V gene TRBV30 combines with J gene TRBJ1-3; possible D gene TRBD1, 6 bases. In germline, CDR1 is GTSNPN, CDR2 SVGIG (reference sequence). V was cut by 8 bases and J by 3 bases, with 14 bases left in between. This CDR3 comprises 13 residues. The DNA for the CDR3 is TGTGCCCATAACAGGGATCTTGGAAACACCATATATTTT. Translation: CAHNRDLGNTIYF.

This clone showed up many times. The chain's CDR3 is CASSPGQGVNNEQFF. The CDR3 DNA sequence: TGCGCCAGCAGCCCGGGACAGGGGGTAAACAATGAGCAGTTCTTC. The chain has TRBV4-1 and TRBJ2-1; 11 bases fit TRBD1. Per germline, CDR1 MGHRA and CDR2 YSYEKL. The length of the CDR3 is 15 residues. Trimming removed 4 bases from V and 5 bases from J; junction bases left unmatched: 4.

By proportion, this clone is medium-sized. The chain combines TRBV7-8 with TRBJ1-2; maybe TRBD1 (5 bases). The CDR3 length is 18 residues. V lost 1 base and J 6 bases, leaving 24 bases between the germline ends. Germline CDR1 is SGHVS and CDR2 is FQNEAQ. In DNA, the CDR3 is TGTGCCAGCAGCTTAGGGGGACTGACAAAGTTTTCGGTTAATGGCTACACCTTC. Its translation is CASSLGGLTKFSVNGYTF.